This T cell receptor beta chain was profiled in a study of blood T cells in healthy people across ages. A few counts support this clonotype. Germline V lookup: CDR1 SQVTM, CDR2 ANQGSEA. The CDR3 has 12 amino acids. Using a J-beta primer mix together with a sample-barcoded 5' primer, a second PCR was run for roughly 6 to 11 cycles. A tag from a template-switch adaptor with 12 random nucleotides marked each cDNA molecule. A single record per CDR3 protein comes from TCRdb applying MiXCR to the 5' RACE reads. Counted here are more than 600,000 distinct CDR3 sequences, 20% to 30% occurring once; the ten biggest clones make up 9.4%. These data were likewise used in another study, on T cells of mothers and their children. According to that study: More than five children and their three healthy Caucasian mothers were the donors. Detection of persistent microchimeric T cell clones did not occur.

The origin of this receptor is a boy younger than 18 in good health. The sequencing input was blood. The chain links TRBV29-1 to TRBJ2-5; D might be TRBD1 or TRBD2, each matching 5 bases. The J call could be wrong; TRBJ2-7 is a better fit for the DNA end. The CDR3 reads CSVGDGGYEQYF. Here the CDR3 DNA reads TGCAGCGTTGGGGACGGAGGCTACGAGCAGTACTTC.